This T cell receptor beta chain stems from a study of T cells in Graves' hyperthyroidism and ophthalmopathy. The germline V gene encodes CDR1 LGHDT and CDR2 YNNKEL (reference sequence). The CDR3 has 15 amino acids. V lost 2 bases to trimming and J lost 2 bases; unmatched junction nucleotides: 5. This clonotype has ten or more counts. Template material for amplifying TCR beta CDR3 regions consisted of RNA transcripts. First-round RT-PCR of the TCR CDR3 relied on the HTBI primer set. One entry per CDR3 protein, called by TCRdb with MiXCR from the multiplex PCR reads. The table includes fewer than 800,000 distinct CDR3 sequences, about a sixth detected once. Newly diagnosed patients aged 18 to 65 had hyperthyroidism of under 2 months' duration. A patient was excluded if there was uncontrolled infection, other autoimmune disease, pregnancy or lactation. Diagnosis rested on symptoms, serum thyroxine and TRAb, thyroid ultrasound, and orbital computed tomography. The authors obtained PBMCs from roughly 10 ml of fresh peripheral blood.

The sequencing input was blood. This rearrangement joins TRBV3-1 to TRBJ1-1; 7 nucleotides match TRBD1. The source is a man younger than 35 with Graves' hyperthyroidism. The CDR3 reads CASSQRDSQNTEAFF. In nucleotides, the CDR3 is TGTGCCAGCAGCCAAAGGGACAGCCAAAACACTGAAGCTTTCTTT.